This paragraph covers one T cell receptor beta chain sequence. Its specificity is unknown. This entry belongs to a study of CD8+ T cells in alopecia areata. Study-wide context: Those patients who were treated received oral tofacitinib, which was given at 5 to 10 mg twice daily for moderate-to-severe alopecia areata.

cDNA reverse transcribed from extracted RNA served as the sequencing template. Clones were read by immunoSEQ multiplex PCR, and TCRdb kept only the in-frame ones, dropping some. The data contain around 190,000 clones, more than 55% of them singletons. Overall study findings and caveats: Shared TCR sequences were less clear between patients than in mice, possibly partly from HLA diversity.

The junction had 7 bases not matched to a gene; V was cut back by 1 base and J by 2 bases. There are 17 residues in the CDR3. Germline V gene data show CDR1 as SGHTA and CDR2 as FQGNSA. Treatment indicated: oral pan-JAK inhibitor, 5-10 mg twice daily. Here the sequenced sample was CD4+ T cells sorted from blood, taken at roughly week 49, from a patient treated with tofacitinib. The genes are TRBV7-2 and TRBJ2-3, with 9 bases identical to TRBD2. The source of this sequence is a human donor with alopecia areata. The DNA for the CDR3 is TGTGCCAGCAGCTTAGTCTCTAGCGGGGAACACACAGATACGCAGTATTTT. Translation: CASSLVSSGEHTDTQYF.